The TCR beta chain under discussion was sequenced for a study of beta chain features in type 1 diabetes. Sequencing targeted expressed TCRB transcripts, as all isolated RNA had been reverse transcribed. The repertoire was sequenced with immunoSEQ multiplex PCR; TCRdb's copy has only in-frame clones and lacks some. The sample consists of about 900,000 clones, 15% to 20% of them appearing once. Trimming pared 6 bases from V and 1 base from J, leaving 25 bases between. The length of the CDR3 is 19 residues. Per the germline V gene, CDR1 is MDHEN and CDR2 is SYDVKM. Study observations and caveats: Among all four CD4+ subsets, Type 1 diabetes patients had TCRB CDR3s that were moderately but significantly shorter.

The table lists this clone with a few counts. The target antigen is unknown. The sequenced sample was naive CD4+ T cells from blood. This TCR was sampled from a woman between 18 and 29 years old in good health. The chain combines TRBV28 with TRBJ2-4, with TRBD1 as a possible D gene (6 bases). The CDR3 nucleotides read TGTGCCAGCAGCCACAGGGTCAAGAAGGCAAGATCGGCCAAAAACATTCAGTACTTC. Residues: CASSHRVKKARSAKNIQYF.